This T cell receptor beta chain was profiled in a study of blood T cell repertoires in COVID-19. Study in general: PBMCs, B-cell-depleted T cells, or T cells provided the cDNA or gDNA that made up the material.

The table came from immunoSEQ multiplex PCR; TCRdb's copy has only in-frame clones and leaves some out. The data hold over 450,000 clones, with roughly nine tenths observed a single time. Seattle researchers signed up patients amid active infection and tracked them longitudinally. CDR3 length equals 17 residues. V dropped 4 bases and J dropped 4; count of bases not matched to a gene: 13. CDR1 is MGHRA and CDR2 is YSYEKL in the germline V gene. The receptor comes from a woman in her forties or fifties with COVID-19, enrolled during active disease. The rearrangement joins TRBV4-1 to TRBJ2-3; TRBD2 aligns across 8 bases. Sequences were obtained from peripheral blood. The CDR3 DNA reads TGCGCCAGCAGCCCATTCTCGGTAGCGGGGCCCGCAGATACGCAGTATTTT. Translated: CASSPFSVAGPADTQYF.